Following are 7 T cell receptor beta chains from one sample sequenced in a study of T cell responses to AZD1222 COVID-19 vaccine. TCRdb's copy holds only in-frame clones and misses some; the assay was immunoSEQ multiplex PCR. The table lists 95,000 to 110,000 clones, over 90% of them singletons. Sequencing was performed on peripheral blood, taken on day 0 of AZD1222 vaccination. The receptors come from an adult in good health.

The V gene is TRBV11-2, the J gene TRBJ2-2; D gene ambiguous. This CDR3 comprises 14 residues. V was shortened by 5 bases and J by 7 bases, with 14 bases between the two germline ends. CDR1 and CDR2 from the germline V gene are SGHAT and FQNNGV. In nucleotides, the CDR3 is TGTGCCAGCAGCCACGGACCGACGGTCGGGGAGCTGTTTTTT. Translation gives CASSHGPTVGELFF.

This clone was observed many times. The chain is built from TRBV1 and TRBJ1-1. TRBV1 is designated a pseudogene. The CDR3 runs to 15 residues. CDR3 bases: TGCACCAGCAGCCAAGATTGCTCCGGGGGCAGGGGAGCTTTCTTT. Residues: CTSSQDCSGGRGAFF.

V usage is TRBV27 and J usage is TRBJ1-4; 7 nucleotides align to TRBD1. V trimming: 5 bases; J trimming: 11 bases; junction bases outside the gene matches: 17. Germline V gives CDR1 MNHEY, CDR2 SMNVEV (reference sequence). CDR3 length equals 16 residues. CDR3 nucleotide sequence: TGTGCCAGCAGTCGCCTGACAGGGTCGAAAAGGGGTAAACTGTTTTTT. It translates to CASSRLTGSKRGKLFF.

The chain has TRBV28 and TRBJ2-7; TRBD1 is a possible D gene (7 bases). This CDR3 contains 16 residues. CDR1 and CDR2 from the germline V gene are MDHEN and SYDVKM. The V end lost 1 base, the J end lost 4 bases, and 17 bases lay between the germline ends. The DNA of the CDR3 is TGTGCCAGCAGTTTATTTCGCGCAGGGGGGAAGTACGAGCAGTACTTC. This gives the protein CASSLFRAGGKYEQYF.

This rearrangement joins TRBV2 to TRBJ2-5; D ambiguous. Germline V gene lookup returns CDR1 SNHLY and CDR2 FYNNEI. V was clipped by 4 bases and J by 5 bases, with 2 bases between them. The CDR3 is 10 residues long. CDR3 protein: CASSVETQYF. In nucleotides, the CDR3 is TGTGCCAGCAGTGTGGAGACCCAGTACTTC.

The chain joins TRBV2 to TRBJ1-2, with a possible D match to TRBD1 (5 bases). With 6 bases removed from V and 2 bases from J, the gap between germline ends came to 13 bases. CDR1 and CDR2 from the germline V gene are SNHLY and FYNNEI. The CDR3 is made up of 14 amino acids. CDR3 residues: CASRAGRRNYGYTF. CDR3 nucleotide sequence: TGTGCCAGCAGAGCGGGACGGAGAAACTATGGCTACACCTTC.

V is TRBV5-1 and J is TRBJ1-2; no firm D call. V dropped 4 bases and J dropped 2 bases, with 12 bases sitting between them. CDR1 and CDR2 (germline): SGHRS, YFSETQ. CDR3 length equals 14 residues. The CDR3 DNA reads as TGCGCCAGCAGCCCCGGAACCTTAAACTATGGCTACACCTTC. Translating it yields CASSPGTLNYGYTF.